This entry concerns a single T cell receptor beta chain. Antigen: not known. These data are taken from a study of blood T cells in healthy people across ages. Whole-study findings and limits: Measured against age, TCR beta diversity per million T cells decreased in a roughly linear manner.

The ends were cut back, 0 bases at V and 4 bases at J, with 7 bases in the middle. The CDR3 loop spans 14 amino acids. Germline lookup yields CDR1 LNHNV and CDR2 YYDKDF (reference sequence). Using a J-beta primer mix together with a sample-barcoded 5' primer, a second PCR was run for roughly 7 to 12 cycles. Each CDR3 protein is one row after TCRdb ran MiXCR on the 5' RACE reads. The sample shows 750,000 to 950,000 distinct CDR3 sequences, 20% to 30% of them seen only once. These data also formed part of another study, on T cells of mothers and their children.

This receptor was obtained from a boy aged 10-17 years in good health. What was sequenced was blood. The chain uses TRBV15 and TRBJ1-5; D not resolved. CDR3 in amino acids: CATSRDKENQPQHF. Here the CDR3 DNA reads TGTGCCACCAGCAGAGATAAGGAAAATCAGCCCCAGCATTTT.